This T cell receptor beta chain derives from a study of molecular identifiers for immune sequencing clone quantification. Bulk TCR library preparation followed previously described methods with listed TCR primers. TCRdb itself ran the PCR reads through MiXCR, one entry per CDR3 protein. This table has 6,000 to 7,000 distinct CDR3 sequences, about 16% appearing once. Libraries used roughly 20,000 to 1,000,000 sorted naive CD8 T cells and 10%, 30% or 50% RNA input. The CDR3 contains 11 residues. V was trimmed by 4 bases and J by 7 bases, leaving 8 bases between them. The germline V gene has CDR1 SGHRS and CDR2 YFSETQ. Comments on this clonotype: This may stem from a read error, because a much larger clone lies one nucleotide away.

Source material: naive CD8+ T cells from blood, with Jurkat cell RNA spiked in. Stated subset: FACS-sorted CD8+CD4-CCR7+CD45RA+ naive T cells. This receptor was taken from a human donor in good health. Some libraries in this study had Jurkat cell RNA spiked in. The chain is built from TRBV5-1 and TRBJ1-1; D remains ambiguous. In DNA, the CDR3 is TGCGCCAGCAGCATACCAGGTGAAGCTTTCTTT. Translating it yields CASSIPGEAFF.